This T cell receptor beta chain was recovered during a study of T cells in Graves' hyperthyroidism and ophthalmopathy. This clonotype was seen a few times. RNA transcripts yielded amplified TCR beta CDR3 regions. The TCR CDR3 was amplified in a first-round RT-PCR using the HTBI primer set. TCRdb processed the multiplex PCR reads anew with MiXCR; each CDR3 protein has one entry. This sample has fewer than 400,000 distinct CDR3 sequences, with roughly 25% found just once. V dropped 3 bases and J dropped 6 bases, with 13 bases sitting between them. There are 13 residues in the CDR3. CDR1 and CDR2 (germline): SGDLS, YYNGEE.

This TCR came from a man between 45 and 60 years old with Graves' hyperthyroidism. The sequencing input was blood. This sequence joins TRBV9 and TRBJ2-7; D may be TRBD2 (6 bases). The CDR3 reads CASSAGYGGEQYF. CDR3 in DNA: TGTGCCAGCAGCGCCGGATACGGGGGCGAGCAGTACTTC.